A single sample is the source of the 21 T cell receptor beta chains below, sequenced in a study of technical replicates of blood from a few donors. The data were produced by immunoSEQ multiplex PCR, yet TCRdb's version contains in-frame clones alone and is incomplete. In the table there are under 95,000 clones, about 96% of which are singletons. Sequencing was done on a sample of T cells isolated from PBMCs. These receptors were collected from a human donor in good health.

J is TRBJ2-7 and V is TRBV5-1, with TRBD2 matching 8 bases. Germline values: CDR1 SGHRS, CDR2 YFSETQ. V gave up 0 bases and J gave up 5 bases; unmatched junction bases: 4. This CDR3 is 14 amino acids long. CDR3 nucleotides: TGCGCCAGCAGCTTGGCCGGGACTAGAGACGAGCAGTACTTC. It translates to CASSLAGTRDEQYF.

The chain is built from TRBV27 and TRBJ2-3, with 11 bases identical to TRBD2. Germline values: CDR1 MNHEY, CDR2 SMNVEV (reference sequence). The CDR3 loop spans 17 amino acids. With V trimmed by 5 bases and J by 5 bases, 12 bases remained unmatched. CDR3 nucleotide sequence: TGTGCCAGCAGTACCTTTAGCGGGAGGGGATCGAAAGATACGCAGTATTTT. Protein product: CASSTFSGRGSKDTQYF.

J is TRBJ2-5 and V is TRBV6-1; 14 bases fit TRBD2. The CDR3 covers 18 residues. CDR1 is MNHNS, CDR2 SASEGT, per germline. V lost 3 bases, J lost 4 bases, and 10 bases stayed unmatched. CDR3 sequence reads: CASSDGTSGGALRETQYF. CDR3 coding DNA: TGTGCCAGCAGTGACGGGACTAGCGGGGGAGCCCTAAGAGAGACCCAGTACTTC.

V gene TRBV19 combines with J gene TRBJ2-7, with TRBD1 as a possible D gene (5 bases). V was clipped by 4 bases and J by 6 bases, with 19 bases between them. The CDR3 spans 15 residues. From germline, CDR1 is LNHDA and CDR2 SQIVND (reference sequence). The CDR3 sequence is CASSSTQGLPSEQYF. The DNA of the CDR3 is TGTGCCAGTAGTAGTACCCAGGGCCTCCCCAGCGAGCAGTACTTC.

V is TRBV27 and J is TRBJ1-2, with TRBD1 matching 11 bases. Germline V gives CDR1 MNHEY, CDR2 SMNVEV (reference sequence). The CDR3 extends over 17 amino acids. V trimming: 5 bases; J trimming: 2 bases; junction bases outside the gene matches: 10. CDR3 protein: CASSGWTGGALNYGYTF. CDR3 in DNA: TGTGCCAGCAGTGGGTGGACAGGGGGCGCGTTGAACTATGGCTACACCTTC.

The CDR3 protein is CAIRGGGPGYTF. In nucleotides, the CDR3 is TGTGCCATCAGAGGCGGGGGGCCTGGCTACACCTTC. V is TRBV10-3 and J is TRBJ1-2; possible D gene TRBD1, 6 bases. This CDR3 contains 12 residues. V dropped 6 bases and J dropped 7 bases, with 12 bases sitting between them. Germline CDR1 is ENHRY and CDR2 is SYGVKD.

This chain links TRBV14 with TRBJ1-2; D gene ambiguous. Trimming took 2 bases from V and 5 from J, leaving 6 bases between them. Germline CDR1 reads SGHDN; CDR2 reads FVKESK. The CDR3 contains 12 residues. The CDR3 DNA follows: TGTGCCAGCAGCCAATTGAGTTATGGCTACACCTTC. This sequence encodes CASSQLSYGYTF.

The chain has TRBV30 and TRBJ2-3; 9 bases map to TRBD1. J gave up 4 bases and V 0 bases, and 2 bases lay outside the gene matches. Germline V gives CDR1 GTSNPN, CDR2 SVGIG (reference sequence). The CDR3 consists of 14 residues. CDR3 in amino acids: CAWSVGQGSDTQYF. CDR3 sequence (DNA): TGTGCCTGGAGTGTAGGACAGGGGTCAGATACGCAGTATTTT.

J is TRBJ2-5 and V is TRBV7-9, with 11 bases matching TRBD2. With 0 bases clipped from V and 2 bases from J, the junction kept 8 bases outside the gene matches. This CDR3 has 18 amino acids. Per germline, CDR1 SEHNR and CDR2 FQNEAQ (reference sequence). The CDR3 protein is CASSLARLAGLTQETQYF. As DNA, the CDR3 is TGTGCCAGCAGCTTAGCGAGACTAGCGGGACTAACACAAGAGACCCAGTACTTC.

This chain links TRBV11-2 with TRBJ2-7, with 9 bases identical to TRBD2. The CDR3 length is 14 residues. The trim removed 2 bases at V and 5 bases at J, leaving 4 bases unmatched. Germline V gene data show CDR1 as SGHAT and CDR2 as FQNNGV. The CDR3: CASSLSRTSDEQYF. In DNA, the CDR3 is TGTGCCAGCAGCTTATCCCGGACTAGCGACGAGCAGTACTTC.

This clone was counted once. This chain joins TRBV5-4 and TRBJ2-1, with 14 bases identical to TRBD2. V lost 5 bases and J lost 7; bases outside the gene matches: 14. The CDR3 is 18 amino acids. Per the germline V gene, CDR1 is SGHNT and CDR2 is YYREEE (reference sequence). As DNA, the CDR3 is TGTGCCAGCAGGCCGGGACTAGCGGGAGAGGGGGGCTTAAATGAGCAGTTCTTC. Amino acid sequence: CASRPGLAGEGGLNEQFF.

The chain has TRBV19 and TRBJ1-5, with 9 bases matching TRBD1. This CDR3 region has 16 residues. The V segment lost 2 bases and the J segment 5 bases; nucleotides outside the gene matches: 7. From germline, CDR1 is LNHDA and CDR2 SQIVND (reference sequence). In DNA, the CDR3 is TGTGCCAGTAGTATACGACAGGGGGTTAAGGATCAGCCCCAGCATTTT. Encoded protein: CASSIRQGVKDQPQHF. The full variable domain, rest sourced from reference TRBV19 and TRBJ1-5, is DGGITQSPKYLFRKEGQNVTLSCEQNLNHDAMYWYRQDPGQGLRLIYYSQIVNDFQKGDIAEGYSVSREKKESFPLTVTSAQKNPTAFYLCASSIRQGVKDQPQHFGDGTRLSIL.

This chain uses TRBV19 with TRBJ2-2, with a possible D match to TRBD1 (6 bases). The CDR3 is made up of 13 amino acids. Trimming removed 7 bases from V and 4 bases from J, with 10 bases in between. CDR1 and CDR2 (germline): LNHDA, SQIVND (reference sequence). The CDR3 is CASTGVSTGELFF. The CDR3 DNA reads TGTGCCAGTACAGGGGTGAGCACCGGGGAGCTGTTTTTT.

The chain is built from TRBV10-3 and TRBJ2-5; 7 bases match TRBD1. Germline CDR1 and CDR2: ENHRY and SYGVKD. The V gene end was trimmed by 4 bases and the J gene end by 0 bases; junction bases not matched to a gene: 8. The CDR3 has 16 residues. The CDR3 nucleotides are TGTGCCATCAGTGCCCCAGGGGGTTGGAACCAAGAGACCCAGTACTTC. It specifies CAISAPGGWNQETQYF.

In its sample, this clone was seen once. The V call is TRBV10-1, the J call TRBJ2-7, with 10 bases matching TRBD2. J gave up 6 bases and V 6 bases, and 14 bases lay outside the gene matches. Germline CDR1 reads WNHNN; CDR2 reads SYGVQD (reference sequence). The CDR3 has 16 residues. CDR3 amino acids: CASRQLRLAGVGEQYF. CDR3 coding DNA: TGCGCCAGCAGACAACTTCGGCTAGCGGGAGTTGGCGAGCAGTACTTC.

The V gene is TRBV18, the J gene TRBJ1-1, with 8 bases lining up with TRBD1. Germline trimming cut 4 bases from V and 4 bases from J; bases unmatched to any gene: 14. Germline assignment: CDR1 KGHSH and CDR2 LQKENI. The CDR3 totals 17 residues. The CDR3 protein is CASSQAPRGLGSTEAFF. CDR3 coding DNA: TGTGCCAGCTCACAAGCCCCCAGGGGGCTGGGGAGCACTGAAGCTTTCTTT.

This sequence joins TRBV28 and TRBJ1-5; 8 bases fit TRBD1. V lost 5 bases to trimming and J lost 7 bases; unmatched junction nucleotides: 10. The CDR3 runs to 15 residues. Germline V gene sequence: CDR1 MDHEN, CDR2 SYDVKM. CDR3 loop: CASSISTGERQPQHF. The CDR3 DNA follows: TGTGCCAGCAGTATATCGACAGGGGAAAGACAGCCCCAGCATTTT.

The CDR3 here is CASSLDLGVKETQYF. CDR3 sequence (DNA): TGTGCCAGCAGCTTAGACTTGGGAGTGAAAGAGACCCAGTACTTC. The chain links TRBV11-3 to TRBJ2-5, with D possibly being TRBD2 (5 bases). Per the germline V gene, CDR1 is SGHNT and CDR2 is YENEEA. The CDR3 runs 15 residues. V shed 0 bases and J shed 3 bases, with 11 bases lying between them. Variable domain in full (rest from reference TRBV11-3 and TRBJ2-5): EAGVVQSPRYKIIEKKQPVAFWCNPISGHNTLYWYLQNLGQGPELLIRYENEEAVDDSQLPKDRFSAERLKGVDSTLKIQPAELGDSAVYLCASSLDLGVKETQYFGPGTRLLVL.

V gene TRBV28 combines with J gene TRBJ2-7; no clear D. In germline, CDR1 is MDHEN, CDR2 SYDVKM. Trimming left V 7 bases short and J 5 bases short, with 18 bases between. The CDR3 contains 14 residues. In DNA, the CDR3 is TGTGCCAGCAACCCTGTCGGGTTTCCTAACGAGCAGTACTTC. As protein: CASNPVGFPNEQYF.

The rearrangement joins TRBV27 to TRBJ1-1; possibly TRBD1 for D (5 bases). The germline gives CDR1 MNHEY, CDR2 SMNVEV (reference sequence). Trimming left V 5 bases short and J 0 bases short, with 13 bases between. The CDR3 runs to 15 residues. CDR3: CASSGGDGVNTEAFF. DNA of the CDR3: TGTGCCAGCAGTGGCGGGGACGGCGTGAACACTGAAGCTTTCTTT.

This clone was observed a single time. This sequence joins TRBV20-1 and TRBJ2-7; possible D gene TRBD1, 6 bases. CDR3 size: 11 residues. The germline gives CDR1 DFQATT, CDR2 SNEGSKA (reference sequence). As DNA, the CDR3 is TGCAGGACAGGCGAGCTCTACGAGCAGTACTTC. Encoded protein: CRTGELYEQYF.